This T cell receptor beta chain was recorded in a study of OX40 agonist ivuxolimab in advanced cancers. Study at large: Mean age around 60 years, range about 20 to 79; just over 80% male. Three dose-escalation patients had partial responses: one with hepatocellular carcinoma and two with cutaneous melanoma.

Germline V gene data show CDR1 as LGHNA and CDR2 as YNFKEQ. The CDR3 spans 18 residues. Losses at the gene ends were 1 base for V and 2 bases for J; bases not matched to a gene: 13. Turning to this clone: Its antigen is undetermined.

TCRdb's copy holds only in-frame clones and misses some; the assay was immunoSEQ multiplex PCR. This table has tens of thousands of clones, roughly 89% appearing once. Study-wide points: Partial responders receiving 0.1-3.0 mg/kg showed among the lowest clonal expansion. CD4+ T cells averaged fewer expanded clones than CD8+ T cells.

The clonotype was recovered from an adult with an advanced solid tumor such as melanoma, head and neck, liver or kidney cancer. This chain connects TRBV4-2 to TRBJ2-7; 8 nucleotides align to TRBD2. The sample here was CD4+ or CD8+ T cells sorted from blood, taken in a trial of the OX40 agonist ivuxolimab. This CDR3 reads CASSQGANSGSIPYEQYF. The CDR3, as DNA: TGTGCCAGCAGCCAAGGCGCAAACAGCGGGAGTATCCCCTACGAGCAGTACTTC.